The source of this T cell receptor (beta chain) is a study of OX40 agonist ivuxolimab in advanced cancers. Study-level background: The study gave patients intravenous ivuxolimab at 0.01 to 10 mg/kg every 2 weeks.

The protocol was immunoSEQ multiplex PCR, while the TCRdb copy is restricted to in-frame clones and leaves out a portion. The sample lists 38,000 or so clones, about 89% occurring once. V was clipped by 3 bases and J by 5 bases, with 10 bases between them. Germline V gene sequence: CDR1 MDHEN, CDR2 SYDVKM. The CDR3 extends over 13 amino acids. This receptor was obtained from an adult with an advanced solid tumor such as melanoma, head and neck, liver or kidney cancer. This chain joins TRBV28 and TRBJ1-1; a possible D gene is TRBD1 (5 bases). This specimen consisted of CD4+ or CD8+ T cells sorted from blood, obtained in a trial of the OX40 agonist ivuxolimab. The CDR3 DNA reads as TGTGCCAGCAGTTTCATCGGGGGGACTGAAGCTTTCTTT. It translates to CASSFIGGTEAFF.